Presented here are 29 T cell receptor beta chains from one specimen sequenced in a study of blood T cell repertoires in COVID-19. Assay used: immunoSEQ multiplex PCR; TCRdb lists only in-frame clones, some missing. This table has 300,000 to 350,000 clones, 91% appearing once. The sequenced sample consisted of peripheral blood. These receptors were collected from a woman younger than 35 who had recovered from COVID-19.

This sequence joins TRBV7-2 and TRBJ2-1; D not certain. This CDR3 spans 12 amino acids. The germline V and J ends were trimmed by 5 bases and 1 base, with 3 bases remaining between them. Looked up from germline, CDR1 is SGHTA and CDR2 is FQGNSA. The CDR3 here is CASSPSYNEQFF. The CDR3 DNA follows: TGTGCCAGCAGCCCGTCCTACAATGAGCAGTTCTTC.

A single count supports this clone. The chain has TRBV7-2 and TRBJ1-1; D is uncertain. Germline CDR1 reads SGHTA; CDR2 reads FQGNSA. V lost 3 bases and J lost 4, with 15 bases in between. The CDR3 loop spans 15 amino acids. Here the CDR3 DNA reads TGTGCCAGCAGCTTTCGAACCGGGGTAGGCACTGAAGCTTTCTTT. Protein: CASSFRTGVGTEAFF.

J is TRBJ2-1 and V is TRBV11-3; TRBD2 matches 10 bases. The CDR3 sequence is 15 residues long. CDR1 is SGHNT, CDR2 YENEEA, per germline. With V trimmed by 2 bases and J by 6 bases, 4 bases remained unmatched. The CDR3 nucleotides read TGTGCCAGCAGCTTATTGTCTAGCGGGAGCAATGAGCAGTTCTTC. Protein sequence: CASSLLSSGSNEQFF.

The chain joins TRBV30 to TRBJ2-1; D gene uncertain. Trimming left V 2 bases short and J 0 bases short, with 5 bases between. The CDR3 contains 13 residues. Germline CDR1 GTSNPN, CDR2 SVGIG (reference sequence). Here the CDR3 DNA reads TGTGCCTGGAGTAAGCGCTCCTACAATGAGCAGTTCTTC. This translates into CAWSKRSYNEQFF. Complete variable domain (other parts from reference TRBV30 and TRBJ2-1): SQTIHQWPATLVQPVGSPLSLECTVEGTSNPNLYWYRQAAGRGLQLLFYSVGIGQISSEVPQNLSASRPQDRQFILSSKKLLLSDSGFYLCAWSKRSYNEQFFGPGTRLTVL.

The chain carries TRBV5-6 and TRBJ1-1, with 8 bases fitting TRBD1. The V and J ends lost 2 bases and 4 bases, in that order; junction bases with no gene match: 13. The CDR3 consists of 17 residues. CDR1 and CDR2 (germline): SGHDT, YYEEEE. DNA for the CDR3: TGTGCCAGCAGCTTAAGGCAGGGGGCGTTTTCGAGCACTGAAGCTTTCTTT. This gives the protein CASSLRQGAFSSTEAFF.

This sequence joins TRBV12-3 or TRBV12-4 and TRBJ1-1; no reliable D call. The CDR3 length is 13 residues. The ends were cut back, 6 bases at V and 1 base at J, with 9 bases in the middle. The CDR3 loop is CASRPPGNTEAFF. CDR3 sequence (DNA): TGTGCCAGCAGGCCGCCCGGGAACACTGAAGCTTTCTTT.

The rearrangement joins TRBV11-2 to TRBJ2-6; 11 bases are a match to TRBD2. J lost 2 bases, V lost 3 bases, and 6 bases had no gene match. CDR3 length: 18 residues. CDR1 is SGHAT, CDR2 FQNNGV, per germline. CDR3 DNA sequence: TGTGCCAGCAGCTTGAAACTAGCGGGAGATGCTGGGGCCAACGTCCTGACTTTC. As protein: CASSLKLAGDAGANVLTF.

This rearrangement joins TRBV9 to TRBJ1-1; possible D gene TRBD1, 5 bases. Germline V gene lookup returns CDR1 SGDLS and CDR2 YYNGEE. The CDR3 loop spans 16 amino acids. With 5 bases removed from V and 1 base from J, the gap between germline ends came to 18 bases. The DNA of the CDR3 is TGTGCCAGCAGACCTGGGACCCAGGAGGGGAACACTGAAGCTTTCTTT. Protein: CASRPGTQEGNTEAFF.

The chain combines TRBV27 with TRBJ2-1; D is possibly TRBD2 (6 bases). This CDR3 comprises 15 residues. Trimming removed 8 bases from V and 6 bases from J, with 20 bases in between. Germline-derived CDR1 and CDR2 are MNHEY and SMNVEV (reference sequence). CDR3 sequence (DNA): TGTGCCAGCTCTTTACGGTGGAGGGGAATCAATGAGCAGTTCTTC. Its protein product is CASSLRWRGINEQFF.

The chain joins TRBV11-2 to TRBJ1-1, with D possibly matching TRBD1 (6 bases). From germline, CDR1 is SGHAT and CDR2 FQNNGV. V was cut by 5 bases and J by 0 bases, with 13 bases left in between. The CDR3 sequence is 15 residues long. CDR3 nucleotides: TGTGCCAGCAGCCGCCGACAGGACATGAACACTGAAGCTTTCTTT. This codes for CASSRRQDMNTEAFF.

V is TRBV28 and J is TRBJ1-5; 7 nucleotides agree with TRBD1. Unmatched junction bases numbered 6, after V lost 5 bases and J lost 2 bases. The germline gives CDR1 MDHEN, CDR2 SYDVKM. CDR3 length: 15 amino acids. CDR3: CASSLTGMGNQPQHF. For the CDR3, the DNA is TGTGCCAGCAGTCTGACAGGGATGGGCAATCAGCCCCAGCATTTT.

This chain uses TRBV7-2 with TRBJ2-1, with a tentative D call TRBD1 (5 bases). Germline CDR1 and CDR2: SGHTA and FQGNSA. The CDR3 contains 13 residues. V was clipped by 5 bases and J by 8 bases, with 13 bases between them. CDR3 in amino acids: CASSTPGSHEQFF. The CDR3 DNA reads as TGTGCCAGCAGCACCCCAGGGTCCCATGAGCAGTTCTTC.

Many counts were recorded for this clone. The chain links TRBV4-3 to TRBJ2-2; the match to TRBD2 covers 15 bases. The germline V gene encodes CDR1 LGHNA and CDR2 YSLEER. There are 17 residues in the CDR3. V lost 0 bases and J lost 11; bases outside the gene matches: 7. The CDR3 is CASSQEGTSGRWTELFF. Here the CDR3 DNA reads TGCGCCAGCAGCCAAGAAGGGACTAGCGGGAGGTGGACCGAGCTGTTTTTT.

The rearrangement links TRBV6-6 to TRBJ2-5; D may be TRBD2 (5 bases). Germline CDR1 reads MNHNY; CDR2 reads SVGAGI (reference sequence). There are 12 residues in the CDR3. Trimming shortened V by 3 bases and J by 5 bases, and 7 bases separated the two germline ends. CDR3 loop: CASSYRGETQYF. The CDR3 coding sequence is TGTGCCAGCAGTTATAGAGGGGAGACCCAGTACTTC.

This rearrangement joins TRBV27 to TRBJ2-3, with a possible D match to TRBD1 (5 bases). The CDR3 is 13 residues long. CDR1 and CDR2 from the germline V gene are MNHEY and SMNVEV (reference sequence). V was clipped by 5 bases and J by 0 bases, with 6 bases between them. The CDR3 reads CASSQGSTDTQYF. DNA for the CDR3: TGTGCCAGCAGTCAGGGTAGCACAGATACGCAGTATTTT.

This clone appeared a single time. The rearrangement uses TRBV7-2 and TRBJ2-1, with D perhaps matching TRBD2 (5 bases). V shed 5 bases and J shed 9 bases, with 11 bases lying between them. The CDR3 contains 12 residues. Germline CDR1 SGHTA, CDR2 FQGNSA. The CDR3 reads CASSASAGEQFF. The CDR3 DNA reads as TGTGCCAGCAGCGCTTCGGCGGGTGAGCAGTTCTTC. The full variable domain, completed using reference TRBV7-2 and TRBJ2-1, is GAGVSQSPSNKVTEKGKDVELRCDPISGHTALYWYRQSLGQGLEFLIYFQGNSAPDKSGLPSDRFSAERTGGSVSTLTIQRTQQEDSAVYLCASSASAGEQFFGPGTRLTVL.

The CDR3 here is CASSVESSRGNEQFF. CDR3 nucleotide sequence: TGTGCCAGCAGCGTAGAGTCTAGCCGGGGCAATGAGCAGTTCTTC. The genes are TRBV9 and TRBJ2-1, with D possibly being TRBD2 (5 bases). The V end lost 0 bases, the J end lost 6 bases, and 13 bases lay between the germline ends. Per the germline V gene, CDR1 is SGDLS and CDR2 is YYNGEE. CDR3 length equals 15 residues. The full variable domain, rest sourced from reference TRBV9 and TRBJ2-1, is DSGVTQTPKHLITATGQRVTLRCSPRSGDLSVYWYQQSLDQGLQFLIQYYNGEERAKGNILERFSAQQFPDLHSELNLSSLELGDSALYFCASSVESSRGNEQFFGPGTRLTVL.

The chain is built from TRBV19 and TRBJ1-1, with a tentative D call TRBD1 (5 bases). Looked up from germline, CDR1 is LNHDA and CDR2 is SQIVND (reference sequence). V lost 7 bases and J lost 1, with 19 bases in between. This CDR3 comprises 16 residues. CDR3 residues: CASTVGWGEPNTEAFF. The CDR3, as DNA: TGTGCCAGTACCGTAGGGTGGGGCGAACCGAACACTGAAGCTTTCTTT.

V gene TRBV6-2 or TRBV6-3 combines with J gene TRBJ2-1; possibly TRBD2 for D (6 bases). CDR1 MNHEY and CDR2 SVGEGT come from the germline V gene. This CDR3 comprises 12 residues. With 5 bases removed from V and 12 bases from J, the gap between germline ends came to 14 bases. DNA for the CDR3: TGTGCCAGCAGTACCCCTGCGGGACCGCAGTTCTTC. Its translation: CASSTPAGPQFF.

This chain links TRBV5-4 with TRBJ2-3; 14 bases map to TRBD2. Germline loops: CDR1 SGHNT, CDR2 YYREEE (reference sequence). Trimming took 4 bases from V and 1 from J; bases not matched to a gene: 5. This CDR3 contains 17 residues. DNA of the CDR3: TGTGCCAGCAGCCCCGGGACTAGCGGGAGTGGCACAGATACGCAGTATTTT. It encodes CASSPGTSGSGTDTQYF.

The chain joins TRBV3-1 (or the pseudogene TRBV3-2) to TRBJ2-7, with D possibly TRBD1 on 5 matching bases. V lost 2 bases and J lost 2, with 13 bases in between. CDR3 size: 15 residues. The germline gives CDR1 LGHDT, CDR2 YNNKEL (reference sequence). The CDR3 nucleotides are TGTGCCAGCAGCCAACCAAACAACAGGCCCTACGAGCAGTACGTC. It translates to CASSQPNNRPYEQYV.

The chain uses TRBV11-3 and TRBJ2-3; D is unresolved. The CDR3 covers 12 residues. The germline V gene encodes CDR1 SGHNT and CDR2 YENEEA. V lost 3 bases and J lost 2, with 3 bases in between. DNA for the CDR3: TGTGCCAGCAGCTTTAACACAGATACGCAGTATTTT. As protein: CASSFNTDTQYF.

V usage is TRBV6-6 and J usage is TRBJ2-1; TRBD2 agrees at 13 bases. Germline-derived CDR1 and CDR2 are MNHNY and SVGAGI (reference sequence). There are 19 residues in the CDR3. The trim removed 6 bases at V and 1 base at J, leaving 12 bases unmatched. CDR3 bases: TGTGCCAGCAGCTTCCCCCGGACTAGCGGGAGTATTTCCTACAATGAGCAGTTCTTC. This translates into CASSFPRTSGSISYNEQFF.

There are many counts of this clone. The chain uses TRBV5-4 and TRBJ2-3, with unresolved D. The CDR3 loop spans 14 amino acids. The germline CDR1 and CDR2 sequences are SGHNT and YYREEE (reference sequence). V shed 0 bases and J shed 2 bases, with 7 bases lying between them. The CDR3 reads CASSLVESTDTQYF. The CDR3 region has the DNA TGTGCCAGCAGCTTGGTTGAGTCCACAGATACGCAGTATTTT.

The chain recombines TRBV11-2 with TRBJ2-3; 11 bases match TRBD2. V was pared by 6 bases and J by 2 bases, with 7 bases of the junction left unmatched. The CDR3 contains 16 residues. CDR1 is SGHAT, CDR2 FQNNGV, per germline. The CDR3 protein is CASSSETSGITDTQYF. DNA for the CDR3: TGTGCCAGCAGTTCTGAGACTAGCGGGATCACAGATACGCAGTATTTT.

The chain employs TRBV24-1 and TRBJ2-2, with 12 bases aligning to TRBD1. The CDR3 has 17 amino acids. V shed 8 bases, J shed 5 bases, and the junction held 11 bases outside the gene matches. Looked up from germline, CDR1 is KGHDR and CDR2 is SFDVKD. CDR3 coding DNA: TGTGCCACCAACCCGGGACAGGGGGCGCGGGGGACCGGGGAGCTGTTTTTT. This encodes CATNPGQGARGTGELFF.

The rearrangement links TRBV9 to TRBJ2-6, with D perhaps TRBD1 (7 bases). The CDR3 contains 18 residues. The germline CDR1 and CDR2 sequences are SGDLS and YYNGEE. Deletions cut 4 bases from V and 0 bases from J, with 17 bases between. The CDR3 region is CASSSPRGESSGANVLTF. As DNA, the CDR3 is TGTGCCAGCAGCTCCCCCAGGGGGGAGAGCTCTGGGGCCAACGTCCTGACTTTC.

The chain couples TRBV4-3 to TRBJ1-2; TRBD1 matches 8 bases. Germline CDR1 reads LGHNA; CDR2 reads YSLEER. V shed 1 base and J 8 bases; nucleotides not matched to a gene: 12. This CDR3 comprises 16 residues. The CDR3 protein is CASSQGTGQGGEGYTF. The CDR3 bases are TGCGCCAGCAGCCAAGGGACAGGACAGGGAGGAGAAGGCTACACCTTC.

This clone was seen only a few times. The rearrangement joins TRBV9 to TRBJ2-1; TRBD2 matches at 8 bases. This CDR3 is 17 amino acids long. Germline trimming cut 4 bases from V and 8 bases from J; bases unmatched to any gene: 17. CDR1 is SGDLS and CDR2 is YYNGEE in the germline V gene. The CDR3 bases are TGTGCCAGCAGCCCCCGTGGGATGGCGGGAGGCCAGGATGAGCAGTTCTTC. Amino acids: CASSPRGMAGGQDEQFF. Looking up the rest from reference TRBV9 and TRBJ2-1 gives the full variable domain: DSGVTQTPKHLITATGQRVTLRCSPRSGDLSVYWYQQSLDQGLQFLIQYYNGEERAKGNILERFSAQQFPDLHSELNLSSLELGDSALYFCASSPRGMAGGQDEQFFGPGTRLTVL.